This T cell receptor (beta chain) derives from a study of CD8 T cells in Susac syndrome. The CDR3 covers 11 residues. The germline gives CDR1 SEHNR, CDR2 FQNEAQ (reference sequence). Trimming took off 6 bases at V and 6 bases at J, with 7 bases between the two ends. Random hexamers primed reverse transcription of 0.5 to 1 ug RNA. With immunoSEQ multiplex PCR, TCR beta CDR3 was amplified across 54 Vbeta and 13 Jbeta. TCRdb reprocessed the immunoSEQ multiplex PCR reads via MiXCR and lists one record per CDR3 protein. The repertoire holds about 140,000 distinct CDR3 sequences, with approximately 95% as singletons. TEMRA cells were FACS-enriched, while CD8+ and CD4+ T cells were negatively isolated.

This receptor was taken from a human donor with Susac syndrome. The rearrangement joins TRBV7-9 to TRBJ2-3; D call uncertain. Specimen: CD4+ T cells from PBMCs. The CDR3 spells CASSFLDTQYF. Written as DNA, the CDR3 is TGTGCCAGCAGTTTCCTCGATACGCAGTATTTT. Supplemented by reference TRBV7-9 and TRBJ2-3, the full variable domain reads DTGVSQNPRHKITKRGQNVTFRCDPISEHNRLYWYRQTLGQGPEFLTYFQNEAQLEKSRLLSDRFSAERPKGSFSTLEIQRTEQGDSAMYLCASSFLDTQYFGPGTRLTVL.